This T cell receptor beta chain was sequenced for a study of vaccination and CD4 T cells after COVID-19. Study details: Researchers took samples from three convalescent patients on day 14 and on days 161 to 241 after vaccination.

As to this clonotype: The antigen remains undetermined.

The CDR3 loop spans 15 amino acids. Germline V gene sequence: CDR1 LGHNA, CDR2 YNFKEQ. V lost 4 bases to trimming and J lost 5 bases, with 16 bases between them. The time point: late sampling 161 to 241 days after vaccination in a few convalescent patients. Treatment of the sample: approximately nine-day PBMC culture with coronavirus spike peptide pools or control peptides (ViraFEST assay). IL-2 (approximately 9 IU/ml) and peptide pools (approximately 10 ug/ml) were added to cultures of approximately 2 million PBMCs per well. At the Johns Hopkins FTIC core, DNA taken from cultured CD4+ T cells was sequenced by way of the Oncomine TCR Beta short-read assay. After culture, CD4+ T cells served as the source for genomic DNA extraction. MiXCR was run by TCRdb on the PCR reads, yielding one entry per CDR3 protein. The sample carries about 30,000 distinct CDR3 sequences, about 35% recorded once.

The sequences come from CD4+ T cells from blood, cultured in vitro, collected about 7 months after SARS-CoV-2 vaccination. The chain has TRBV4-2 and TRBJ2-3, with D possibly matching TRBD2 (7 bases). This TCR was recovered from a human donor who had recovered from COVID-19. The chain's CDR3 is CASSPMGGLKDTQYF. As DNA, the CDR3 is TGTGCCAGCAGCCCGATGGGGGGGCTGAAAGATACGCAGTATTTT.